The 30 T cell receptor beta chains given below trace back to one sample, sequenced in a study of shared clonotypes between healthy human individuals (TCRdb year 2020). The library was prepared using the immunoSEQ multiplex PCR assay. TCRdb re-hosts the immuneACCESS table, in-frame sequences only. Its copies lack some clones; in the studies checked, an unresolved V gene accounts for under half of them, and the cause for the rest is not known. Recorded for this sample are 1,500,000 or so clones; roughly 96% of them occurred a single time. 1% to 1.5% of the sample rests with the top ten. The sequenced material came from naive CD4+ T cells sorted from blood. The cell subset or site label here, explained by the study, means: CD45RA+ positively selected. All receptors derive from a man under 40 in good health.

This rearrangement joins TRBV7-3 to TRBJ2-2, with 10 nucleotides matching TRBD1. The CDR3 runs to 17 residues. The germline gives CDR1 SGHTA, CDR2 FQGTGA. Trimming cost V 5 bases and J 9 bases; bases outside gene matches: 15. The DNA for the CDR3 is TGTGCCAGCAGCCCCGGACCCGCGGACAGGGGGTTTCGGGAGCTGTTTTTT. As protein: CASSPGPADRGFRELFF.

CDR3 nucleotides: TGTGCCAGCAGCTTGGCGCAGGGGGTCGTCACCGGGGAGCTGTTTTTT. It translates to CASSLAQGVVTGELFF. The chain joins TRBV5-5 to TRBJ2-2; TRBD1 matches 7 bases. The CDR3 length is 16 residues. CDR1 and CDR2 (germline): SGHKS, YYEKEE (reference sequence). The junction had 6 bases not matched to a gene; V was cut back by 0 bases and J by 4 bases.

V gene TRBV6-5 combines with J gene TRBJ2-1, with D possibly TRBD2 on 5 matching bases. The germline V and J ends were trimmed by 6 bases and 10 bases, with 16 bases remaining between them. CDR1 MNHEY and CDR2 SVGAGI come from the germline V gene. There are 13 residues in the CDR3. The CDR3 coding sequence is TGTGCCAGCAGGGCGGCGCCGACGGGGGAGCAGTTCTTC. This gives the protein CASRAAPTGEQFF.

J is TRBJ2-3 and V is TRBV5-4; D gene uncertain. The length of the CDR3 is 13 residues. Germline V gene data show CDR1 as SGHNT and CDR2 as YYREEE (reference sequence). V lost 6 bases and J 2 bases, leaving 10 bases between the germline ends. The CDR3 sequence is CASNGRSTDTQYF. CDR3 sequence (DNA): TGTGCCAGCAATGGCAGGTCCACAGATACGCAGTATTTT.

The J gene is TRBJ2-5, the V gene TRBV11-2; perhaps D is TRBD1 or TRBD2 (5 bases each). The CDR3 has 17 amino acids. CDR1 and CDR2 (germline): SGHAT, FQNNGV. Trimming removed 1 base from V and 7 bases from J, with 22 bases in between. The CDR3, as DNA: TGTGCCAGCAGCTTAGTAGTGGGTCTAGGGGTGAGCGGGACCCAGTACTTC. It encodes CASSLVVGLGVSGTQYF.

The V and J genes are TRBV6-1 and TRBJ1-1, with 8 bases identical to TRBD1. Germline CDR1 reads MNHNS; CDR2 reads SASEGT. CDR3 length equals 13 residues. V lost 5 bases, J lost 5 bases, and 4 bases stayed unmatched. The CDR3 nucleotides read TGTGCCAGCAGTTTTGGACAGGGAACTGAAGCTTTCTTT. Residues: CASSFGQGTEAFF.

The CDR3, as DNA: TGTGCCAGCAGTCGGACAGGAATTTACGAGCAGTACTTC. Translation: CASSRTGIYEQYF. This rearrangement joins TRBV7-9 to TRBJ2-7; 7 bases match TRBD1. The CDR3 has 13 residues. Germline values: CDR1 SEHNR, CDR2 FQNEAQ (reference sequence). The ends lost 6 bases at V and 4 bases at J; junction bases unmatched: 6.

The chain couples TRBV4-2 to TRBJ2-1, with a weak D call TRBD2 (6 bases). V was cut by 4 bases and J by 0 bases, with 10 bases left in between. Germline loops: CDR1 LGHNA, CDR2 YNFKEQ. The CDR3 extends over 15 amino acids. In DNA, the CDR3 is TGTGCCAGCAGCCCTAGCGCCCACTCCTACAATGAGCAGTTCTTC. Protein: CASSPSAHSYNEQFF.

In regard to this clone: The identical CDR3 is also encoded by other nucleotide sequences in the sample. The chain recombines TRBV5-1 with TRBJ1-5, with TRBD1 matching 11 bases. J was trimmed by 3 bases and V by 4 bases; bases with no gene match: 6. CDR3 length: 16 residues. Germline V CDR1 and CDR2: SGHRS, YFSETQ. The CDR3, as DNA: TGCGCCAGCAGCGCCGGGACAGGGGGGCCCAATCAGCCCCAGCATTTT. Protein: CASSAGTGGPNQPQHF.

As to this clone: At one end the junction does not follow the germline gene, possibly because of a read error. CDR3 coding DNA: TGTACCAGCAGCCAAGTCAAGAACATTCAGTACTTC. This encodes CTSSQVKNIQYF. The chain recombines TRBV14 with TRBJ2-4; D is unclear. In germline, CDR1 is SGHDN, CDR2 FVKESK. The CDR3 has 12 residues.

This chain connects TRBV5-1 to TRBJ1-2, with 11 bases fitting TRBD1. This CDR3 is 17 amino acids long. J lost 3 bases, V lost 4 bases, and 11 bases had no gene match. Germline CDR1 is SGHRS and CDR2 is YFSETQ. As DNA, the CDR3 is TGCGCCAGCAGCATGCGCGGGACAGGGGGGACAGACTATGGCTACACCTTC. Protein: CASSMRGTGGTDYGYTF.

The CDR3 spells CASSRSVEQYF. Here the CDR3 DNA reads TGTGCCAGCTCCCGTTCGGTCGAGCAGTACTTC. This sequence joins TRBV6-5 and TRBJ2-7; D not certain. From germline, CDR1 is MNHEY and CDR2 SVGAGI. V lost 8 bases and J lost 6, with 11 bases in between. The CDR3 runs 11 residues.

The rearrangement joins TRBV2 to TRBJ2-5; unclear D gene. The germline CDR1 and CDR2 sequences are SNHLY and FYNNEI. V was shortened by 6 bases and J by 5 bases, with 13 bases between the two germline ends. This CDR3 is 13 amino acids long. The CDR3 region is CASRGPWKETQYF. The CDR3 DNA sequence: TGTGCCAGCAGAGGACCCTGGAAGGAGACCCAGTACTTC. The whole variable domain, filled in from reference TRBV2 and TRBJ2-5, reads EPEVTQTPSHQVTQMGQEVILRCVPISNHLYFYWYRQILGQKVEFLVSFYNNEISEKSEIFDDQFSVERPDGSNFTLKIRSTKLEDSAMYFCASRGPWKETQYFGPGTRLLVL.

The rearrangement links TRBV7-2 to TRBJ2-7; 9 bases are shared with TRBD1. The CDR3 length is 16 residues. V dropped 1 base and J dropped 6; count of bases not matched to a gene: 10. The V gene's germline CDR1 is SGHTA and CDR2 FQGNSA. The DNA for the CDR3 is TGTGCCAGCAGCTTAGACTCCGGGACAGGGATGGGCGAGCAGTACTTC. Its protein product is CASSLDSGTGMGEQYF.

The chain combines TRBV29-1 with TRBJ2-7; TRBD2 matches at 7 bases. V lost 1 base to trimming and J lost 3 bases; unmatched junction nucleotides: 3. CDR3 size: 13 residues. Germline V lookup: CDR1 SQVTM, CDR2 ANQGSEA. The DNA of the CDR3 is TGCAGCGTTGAAGGGGGGGGAGGCTACGAGCAGTACTTC. Amino acids: CSVEGGGGYEQYF.

This clone was recorded only once. The chain recombines TRBV19 with TRBJ2-2; D possibly uses TRBD1 or TRBD2 (5 bases each). Trimming removed 2 bases from V and 0 bases from J, with 10 bases in between. CDR1 and CDR2 (germline): LNHDA, SQIVND (reference sequence). The CDR3 spans 16 residues. The CDR3: CASSIILGANTGELFF. CDR3 nucleotide sequence: TGTGCCAGTAGTATAATTCTGGGGGCGAACACCGGGGAGCTGTTTTTT.

The gene calls are TRBV9 and TRBJ2-3; D is tentatively TRBD1 or TRBD2 (6 bases each). The CDR3 has 15 amino acids. Germline-derived CDR1 and CDR2 are SGDLS and YYNGEE. Trimming cost V 3 bases and J 2 bases, with 13 bases left between them. Written as DNA, the CDR3 is TGTGCCAGCAGCGCTGCGGGACACTCCACAGATACGCAGTATTTT. It translates to CASSAAGHSTDTQYF.

This clone was seen just once. Other DNA sequences of this sample code for an identical CDR3. This chain uses TRBV10-3 with TRBJ1-5, with D unresolved. Germline V gene data show CDR1 as ENHRY and CDR2 as SYGVKD. V lost 0 bases and J lost 5, with 5 bases in between. CDR3 length: 13 amino acids. The CDR3 loop reads CAISESIDQPQHF. CDR3 in DNA: TGTGCCATCAGTGAGTCCATTGATCAGCCCCAGCATTTT.

This clone was counted once. V is TRBV18 and J is TRBJ2-5; 10 bases agree with TRBD1. This CDR3 has 14 residues. The junction had 6 bases not matched to a gene; V was cut back by 6 bases and J by 5 bases. In germline, CDR1 is KGHSH, CDR2 LQKENI. This CDR3 is CASSPTGGAETQYF. The CDR3 nucleotides read TGTGCCAGCTCGCCGACAGGGGGCGCGGAGACCCAGTACTTC.

The chain employs TRBV28 and TRBJ1-5; 9 bases line up with TRBD1. Germline V gives CDR1 MDHEN, CDR2 SYDVKM. This CDR3 region has 15 residues. V lost 3 bases to trimming and J lost 3 bases; unmatched junction nucleotides: 3. The CDR3 bases are TGTGCCAGCAGTTTGGGGACAGGGATCAATCAGCCCCAGCATTTT. It translates to CASSLGTGINQPQHF.

V gene TRBV7-6 combines with J gene TRBJ2-4, with a possible D match to TRBD1 (6 bases). Germline V lookup: CDR1 SGHVS, CDR2 FNYEAQ. This CDR3 comprises 17 residues. Trimming stripped 0 bases from V and 4 bases from J, with 16 bases between. The CDR3 region is CASSLAGRGSGKNIQYF. CDR3 DNA: TGTGCCAGCAGCTTAGCCGGCAGGGGCTCGGGAAAAAACATTCAGTACTTC.

The chain has TRBV9 and TRBJ2-2, with 8 nucleotides matching TRBD2. The CDR3 totals 19 residues. Trimming removed 0 bases from V and 5 bases from J; junction bases left unmatched: 15. Germline V lookup: CDR1 SGDLS, CDR2 YYNGEE. The CDR3 DNA is TGTGCCAGCAGCGTAGATATCCCCCACGGGACTAGGAGGACCGGGGAGCTGTTTTTT. Amino acids: CASSVDIPHGTRRTGELFF.

The chain carries TRBV6-1 and TRBJ2-2, with 7 bases aligning to TRBD1. V shed 2 bases and J 0 bases; nucleotides not matched to a gene: 3. CDR3 length: 16 residues. Germline CDR1 reads MNHNS; CDR2 reads SASEGT. In DNA form, the CDR3 reads TGTGCCAGCAGTGAAATGGGGACAGCGAACACCGGGGAGCTGTTTTTT. Amino acid sequence: CASSEMGTANTGELFF.

A remark on this clone: Additional DNA sequences in this sample encode the identical CDR3. The chain carries TRBV5-1 and TRBJ1-3; weak D call: TRBD1 (5 bases). The CDR3 extends over 14 amino acids. Germline values: CDR1 SGHRS, CDR2 YFSETQ. V lost 0 bases and J lost 3, with 7 bases in between. CDR3: CASSLAGYGNTIYF. DNA of the CDR3: TGCGCCAGCAGCTTGGCAGGGTATGGAAACACCATATATTTT.

The chain recombines TRBV9 with TRBJ2-7; possible D gene TRBD1, 7 bases. V was pared by 2 bases and J by 4 bases, with 13 bases between. The CDR3 consists of 14 residues. Germline CDR1 reads SGDLS; CDR2 reads YYNGEE. The CDR3 sequence: CASSVRDREYEQYF. The CDR3, as DNA: TGTGCCAGCAGCGTGCGGGACAGAGAATACGAGCAGTACTTC.

About this clone itself: The same CDR3 also results from other DNA sequences found in this sample. This chain uses TRBV5-4 with TRBJ2-7; a possible D gene is TRBD1 (5 bases). CDR3 length: 14 amino acids. The V end was cut by 0 bases, the J end by 4 bases, with 11 bases between. Germline CDR1 is SGHNT and CDR2 is YYREEE (reference sequence). In nucleotides, the CDR3 is TGTGCCAGCAGCTTGGGAACAGGCAGGTACGAGCAGTACTTC. Residues: CASSLGTGRYEQYF.

CDR3 DNA sequence: TGTGCCAGCAGTCGTCTCAGTGGCAATGAGCAGTTCTTC. Translation: CASSRLSGNEQFF. V usage is TRBV6-5 and J usage is TRBJ2-1; no firm D call. V was trimmed by 5 bases and J by 6 bases, leaving 11 bases between them. This CDR3 is 13 amino acids long. Per the germline V gene, CDR1 is MNHEY and CDR2 is SVGAGI.

V usage is TRBV11-2 and J usage is TRBJ2-1; TRBD2 matches 10 bases. Germline loops: CDR1 SGHAT, CDR2 FQNNGV. The trim removed 0 bases at V and 1 base at J, leaving 6 bases unmatched. The CDR3 is 18 amino acids. CDR3 sequence: CASSLDPTSGISYNEQFF. The CDR3, as DNA: TGTGCCAGCAGCTTAGACCCTACTAGCGGGATTTCCTACAATGAGCAGTTCTTC.

The V gene is TRBV18, the J gene TRBJ2-1, with 8 bases that match TRBD1. This CDR3 contains 14 residues. The V gene's germline CDR1 is KGHSH and CDR2 LQKENI. V lost 9 bases and J lost 3; bases outside the gene matches: 7. CDR3 DNA: TGTGCCAGTTTACCGGGACAGGACTACAATGAGCAGTTCTTC. Translating it yields CASLPGQDYNEQFF.

The genes are TRBV7-9 and TRBJ1-5; 8 positions agree with TRBD1. Germline CDR1 SEHNR, CDR2 FQNEAQ (reference sequence). The V gene end was trimmed by 3 bases and the J gene end by 10 bases; junction bases not matched to a gene: 2. The CDR3 is made up of 12 amino acids. The CDR3 bases are TGTGCCAGCAGCTTGGGACAGGTCCCCCAGCATTTT. Protein: CASSLGQVPQHF.